A single T cell receptor beta chain is shown here with its context. Its specificity is unknown. The entry originates in a study of T cell responses to AZD1222 COVID-19 vaccine. Profiled with immunoSEQ multiplex PCR; TCRdb holds only in-frame clones, not every one. The data show roughly 110,000 clones, 75% to 95% seen once. Overall study findings and caveats: Vaccine-related CD4 TCRs covered spike, predominating at 160-218 and 743-854.

Germline trimming cut 6 bases from V and 2 bases from J; bases unmatched to any gene: 1. The CDR3 totals 14 residues. Germline CDR1 reads MDHEN; CDR2 reads SYDVKM. Sequences were derived from peripheral blood, sampled 28 days after the second AZD1222 dose. This chain links TRBV28 with TRBJ1-5, with 10 bases matching TRBD1. This TCR derives from an adult who received the AZD1222 COVID-19 vaccine. This chain's CDR3 is CASRGQGGNQPQHF. CDR3 DNA: TGTGCCAGCAGAGGACAGGGGGGCAATCAGCCCCAGCATTTT.